A single sample gave rise to the 28 T cell receptor beta chains below, sequenced in a study of T cells in Graves' hyperthyroidism and ophthalmopathy. Researchers amplified the TCR beta CDR3 regions from RNA transcripts. The TCR CDR3 was amplified in a first-round RT-PCR using the HTBI primer set. MiXCR, run by TCRdb on the multiplex PCR reads, gives a single entry per CDR3 protein. The table has 200,000 to 250,000 distinct CDR3 sequences, 15% to 20% seen once. Material for sequencing was blood. The receptors were gathered from a woman younger than 35 with Graves' ophthalmopathy.

This clonotype has ten or more counts. The V gene is TRBV18, the J gene TRBJ1-2, with TRBD1 matching over 7 bases. V shed 5 bases, J shed 2 bases, and the junction held 5 bases outside the gene matches. The CDR3 sequence is 14 residues long. Per germline, CDR1 KGHSH and CDR2 LQKENI. The CDR3, as DNA: TGTGCCAGCTCAGCGGGACAGCAGAACTATGGCTACACCTTC. Protein sequence: CASSAGQQNYGYTF.

This clonotype was detected many times. The chain links TRBV27 to TRBJ2-1, with 12 nucleotides matching TRBD2. The CDR3 covers 17 residues. Losses at the gene ends were 3 bases for V and 3 bases for J; bases not matched to a gene: 6. Germline V lookup: CDR1 MNHEY, CDR2 SMNVEV (reference sequence). The CDR3 DNA sequence: TGTGCCAGCAGTTTCTACCGGACTAGCGGGGACTACAATGAGCAGTTCTTC. It specifies CASSFYRTSGDYNEQFF.

This clonotype was seen at least ten times. This rearrangement joins TRBV6-1 to TRBJ2-7; 8 positions agree with TRBD2. Germline CDR1 is MNHNS and CDR2 is SASEGT. The length of the CDR3 is 16 residues. V gave up 2 bases and J gave up 4 bases; unmatched junction bases: 10. This CDR3 reads CASSELQGTRRYEQYF. In DNA, the CDR3 is TGTGCCAGCAGTGAACTTCAGGGGACTAGGAGATACGAGCAGTACTTC.

This rearrangement joins TRBV9 to TRBJ2-5; the D is unclear. There are 16 residues in the CDR3. Germline loops: CDR1 SGDLS, CDR2 YYNGEE. V was shortened by 1 base and J by 2 bases, with 15 bases between the two germline ends. Here the CDR3 reads CASSVSKAAIQETQYF. CDR3 DNA sequence: TGTGCCAGCAGCGTATCTAAGGCAGCTATTCAAGAGACCCAGTACTTC.

This clonotype showed up many times. The chain joins TRBV16 to TRBJ2-1; 8 nucleotides align to TRBD1. CDR1 is KGHSY, CDR2 FQNENV, per germline. The CDR3 loop spans 16 amino acids. V lost 0 bases and J lost 9; bases outside the gene matches: 10. The CDR3 loop reads CASSQSSDREIGEQFF. DNA of the CDR3: TGTGCCAGCAGCCAATCATCGGACAGGGAAATAGGTGAGCAGTTCTTC.

This clonotype was recorded many times. The chain employs TRBV20-1 and TRBJ1-5; the D gene is possibly TRBD1 (5 bases). The CDR3 is made up of 14 amino acids. The germline V gene encodes CDR1 DFQATT and CDR2 SNEGSKA (reference sequence). Trimming pared 1 base from V and 5 bases from J, leaving 12 bases between. CDR3 in amino acids: CSARGLSGHQPQHF. In nucleotides, the CDR3 is TGCAGTGCTAGAGGGCTTTCGGGGCATCAGCCCCAGCATTTT.

This clonotype was counted ten times or more. The chain joins TRBV4-1 to TRBJ1-2; tentatively, D is TRBD1 (5 bases). The V gene lost 0 bases and the J gene lost 2 bases, with 13 bases spanning the gap. CDR3 length: 16 amino acids. CDR1 and CDR2 from the germline V gene are MGHRA and YSYEKL. CDR3 coding DNA: TGCGCCAGCAGCCAAGATATAAGTAGGGGAAACTATGGCTACACCTTC. It yields the protein CASSQDISRGNYGYTF.

This clonotype occurred many times. This rearrangement joins TRBV28 to TRBJ2-2, with D hard to call. CDR1 is MDHEN and CDR2 is SYDVKM in the germline V gene. V was cut by 5 bases and J by 0 bases, with 10 bases left in between. The CDR3 has 15 amino acids. The CDR3 reads CASSGSGSNTGELFF. The CDR3 DNA reads as TGTGCCAGCAGTGGCTCCGGGTCGAACACCGGGGAGCTGTTTTTT.

This clonotype came up many times. This sequence joins TRBV28 and TRBJ2-7; D remains unclear. The CDR3 is 13 amino acids. Trimming pared 3 bases from V and 2 bases from J, leaving 8 bases between. The germline gives CDR1 MDHEN, CDR2 SYDVKM. The CDR3 bases are TGTGCCAGCAGTTTTCATGCCACCTACGAGCAGTACTTC. Translation: CASSFHATYEQYF.

This clonotype was observed many times. This chain joins TRBV12-3 or TRBV12-4 and TRBJ1-2, with D possibly TRBD1 on 6 matching bases. The CDR3 covers 17 residues. V was pared by 1 base and J by 7 bases, with 22 bases between. CDR3 in DNA: TGTGCCAGCAGTTTAGTTGGACAGACCTACGTGGCGACTGGCTACACCTTC. Amino acid sequence: CASSLVGQTYVATGYTF.

This clonotype was counted many times. The chain couples TRBV7-9 to TRBJ2-7; 16 positions match TRBD2. The V segment lost 1 base and the J segment 0 bases; nucleotides outside the gene matches: 3. Germline CDR1 reads SEHNR; CDR2 reads FQNEAQ (reference sequence). The CDR3 runs 18 residues. The CDR3 DNA sequence: TGTGCCAGCAGCTTAGGGGGACTAGCGGGAGGGCCCTCCTACGAGCAGTACTTC. It translates to CASSLGGLAGGPSYEQYF. The full variable domain, completed using reference TRBV7-9 and TRBJ2-7, is DTGVSQNPRHKITKRGQNVTFRCDPISEHNRLYWYRQTLGQGPEFLTYFQNEAQLEKSRLLSDRFSAERPKGSFSTLEIQRTEQGDSAMYLCASSLGGLAGGPSYEQYFGPGTRLTVT.

The table lists this clonotype with many counts. The chain combines TRBV7-8 with TRBJ1-2; D remains ambiguous. CDR3 length equals 14 residues. Germline loops: CDR1 SGHVS, CDR2 FQNEAQ. V was cut by 6 bases and J by 3 bases, with 14 bases left in between. The CDR3 reads CASRPLRGDYGYTF. DNA for the CDR3: TGTGCCAGCAGGCCCCTGCGGGGTGACTATGGCTACACCTTC.

This clonotype was seen at least ten times. This chain joins TRBV6-5 and TRBJ2-6; tentatively, D is TRBD1 or TRBD2 (6 bases each). The CDR3 covers 21 residues. Germline V gene data show CDR1 as MNHEY and CDR2 as SVGAGI. With 0 bases removed from V and 0 bases from J, the gap between germline ends came to 21 bases. CDR3 amino acids: CASSYSGQGGTTSSGANVLTF. CDR3 bases: TGTGCCAGCAGTTACTCGGGCCAAGGCGGGACAACTAGCTCTGGGGCCAACGTCCTGACTTTC.

In its sample, this clonotype was seen many times. The chain is built from TRBV30 and TRBJ1-5, with 9 nucleotides matching TRBD1. CDR1 GTSNPN and CDR2 SVGIG come from the germline V gene (reference sequence). The J segment lost 7 bases and the V segment lost 0 bases, leaving 10 bases of the junction unmatched. This CDR3 has 16 amino acids. CDR3 sequence (DNA): TGTGCCTGGAGTGTACGAGGGACAGGGATAGCACAGCCCCAGCATTTT. Translated: CAWSVRGTGIAQPQHF.

V and J are TRBV3-1 and TRBJ1-2, with 7 bases matching TRBD1. In germline, CDR1 is LGHDT, CDR2 YNNKEL (reference sequence). V gave up 3 bases and J gave up 4 bases; unmatched junction bases: 14. This CDR3 spans 17 amino acids. CDR3 residues: CASSQTGTDTKGYGYTF. The CDR3, as DNA: TGTGCCAGCAGCCAGACCGGGACAGACACAAAAGGCTATGGCTACACCTTC.

This clonotype was seen ten or more times. The V call is TRBV18, the J call TRBJ2-6, with 7 bases aligning to TRBD1. CDR3 size: 14 residues. After removal of 8 bases from V and 2 bases from J, the junction contained 3 bases not matched to a gene. The germline V gene encodes CDR1 KGHSH and CDR2 LQKENI. In nucleotides, the CDR3 is TGTGCCAGCACCGACAGGGCTGGGGCCAACGTCCTGACTTTC. Translated, it gives CASTDRAGANVLTF.

The V gene is TRBV28, the J gene TRBJ2-1; D may be TRBD1 (6 bases). Between the trimmed V and J ends, which lost 6 bases and 1 base, there was a span of 13 bases. The CDR3 is 15 residues long. In germline, CDR1 is MDHEN, CDR2 SYDVKM. This CDR3 reads CASSSGTQSYNEQFF. Written as DNA, the CDR3 is TGTGCCAGCAGCTCCGGGACACAATCCTACAATGAGCAGTTCTTC.

This clonotype has ten or more counts. This chain joins TRBV13 and TRBJ2-7; 8 nucleotides agree with TRBD2. The CDR3 loop spans 15 amino acids. V lost 2 bases and J lost 2; bases outside the gene matches: 5. In germline, CDR1 is PRHDT, CDR2 FYEKMQ (reference sequence). The chain's CDR3 is CASSLSLAGTYEQYF. The DNA of the CDR3 is TGTGCCAGCAGCTTAAGCCTAGCGGGCACCTACGAGCAGTACTTC.

This clonotype was seen many times. The chain couples TRBV7-8 to TRBJ2-1; D possibly corresponds to TRBD2 (6 bases). The germline V gene encodes CDR1 SGHVS and CDR2 FQNEAQ. Trimming took 8 bases from V and 4 from J, leaving 15 bases between them. This CDR3 spans 14 amino acids. Here the CDR3 reads CASVDGSWYNEQFF. The CDR3 nucleotides are TGTGCCAGCGTTGACGGGAGCTGGTACAATGAGCAGTTCTTC.

This clonotype was recorded at least ten times. The chain carries TRBV3-1 and TRBJ1-6; 8 bases align to TRBD1. CDR1 and CDR2 (germline): LGHDT, YNNKEL (reference sequence). The CDR3 runs 15 residues. V was clipped by 3 bases and J by 7 bases; unmatched bases: 5. CDR3 protein: CASSQGQVNNSPLHF. The CDR3 nucleotides are TGTGCCAGCAGCCAGGGACAGGTTAACAATTCACCCCTCCACTTT. The full variable domain, its missing parts supplied by reference TRBV3-1 and TRBJ1-6, is DTAVSQTPKYLVTQMGNDKSIKCEQNLGHDTMYWYKQDSKKFLKIMFSYNNKELIINETVPNRFSPKSPDKAHLNLHINSLELGDSAVYFCASSQGQVNNSPLHFGNGTRLTVT.

This clonotype was detected many times. This chain joins TRBV29-1 and TRBJ2-2; TRBD2 agrees at 8 bases. The CDR3 spans 14 residues. After removal of 3 bases from V and 3 bases from J, the junction contained 3 bases not matched to a gene. The germline V gene has CDR1 SQVTM and CDR2 ANQGSEA. CDR3 residues: CSVDEAGDTGELFF. The CDR3 nucleotides are TGCAGCGTTGACGAAGCGGGAGACACCGGGGAGCTGTTTTTT.

At least ten counts were recorded for this clonotype. The J gene is TRBJ2-7, the V gene TRBV3-1, with a possible D match to TRBD1 (5 bases). Trimming removed 3 bases at V and 2 bases at J, with 8 bases between. Germline V gives CDR1 LGHDT, CDR2 YNNKEL (reference sequence). CDR3 length: 13 amino acids. The DNA of the CDR3 is TGTGCCAGCAGCCAGGCAGGGACCTACGAGCAGTACTTC. Translated: CASSQAGTYEQYF.

This chain links TRBV11-2 with TRBJ2-1; TRBD1 or TRBD2 may be the D gene (7 bases each). The V and J ends lost 6 bases and 8 bases respectively, with 29 bases between them. The CDR3 is 18 amino acids. Germline values: CDR1 SGHAT, CDR2 FQNNGV. The chain's CDR3 is CASRPGSGGAGERDEQFF. The CDR3 region has the DNA TGTGCCAGCAGACCAGGCTCAGGGGGGGCCGGGGAGCGGGATGAGCAGTTCTTC.

This clonotype was seen ten or more times. The chain combines TRBV18 with TRBJ2-1; 8 positions match TRBD2. The V gene end was trimmed by 6 bases and the J gene end by 0 bases; junction bases not matched to a gene: 7. The CDR3 runs 16 residues. The V gene's germline CDR1 is KGHSH and CDR2 LQKENI. The CDR3 protein is CASSSRSGSSYNEQFF. The CDR3 coding sequence is TGTGCCAGCTCGTCCCGAAGCGGGAGCTCCTACAATGAGCAGTTCTTC.

Worth noting for this clonotype: The conserved closing phenylalanine or tryptophan is absent in this CDR3, likely reflecting a read error. The chain couples TRBV6-2 or TRBV6-3 to TRBJ1-1; 7 bases fit TRBD1. Per the germline V gene, CDR1 is MNHEY and CDR2 is SVGEGT. With V trimmed by 6 bases and J by 5 bases, 15 bases remained unmatched. The CDR3 contains 16 residues. CDR3 nucleotides: TGTGCCAGCAGCCCTTTGCTAACAGGGGAAGGGACTGAAGCTTTCCTT. It encodes CASSPLLTGEGTEAFL.

In its sample, this clonotype was seen many times. The genes are TRBV9 and TRBJ2-1; the match to TRBD1 covers 10 bases. This CDR3 spans 15 amino acids. V lost 0 bases to trimming and J lost 7 bases; unmatched junction nucleotides: 4. CDR1 and CDR2 from the germline V gene are SGDLS and YYNGEE. This CDR3 reads CASSVGQGALNEQFF. CDR3 DNA sequence: TGTGCCAGCAGCGTAGGACAGGGGGCGCTGAATGAGCAGTTCTTC.

This clonotype was seen repeatedly, ten times or more. The genes are TRBV28 and TRBJ2-1; D may be TRBD2 (7 bases). Trimming removed 4 bases from V and 7 bases from J, with 23 bases in between. Germline V CDR1 and CDR2: MDHEN, SYDVKM. The CDR3 extends over 17 amino acids. The CDR3 is CASSSAAAGANGNEQFF. Written as DNA, the CDR3 is TGTGCCAGCAGTTCCGCCGCCGCGGGGGCCAATGGGAATGAGCAGTTCTTC. Complete variable domain (other parts from reference TRBV28 and TRBJ2-1): DVKVTQSSRYLVKRTGEKVFLECVQDMDHENMFWYRQDPGLGLRLIYFSYDVKMKEKGDIPEGYSVSREKKERFSLILESASTNQTSMYLCASSSAAAGANGNEQFFGPGTRLTVL.

This clonotype was seen many times. The chain employs TRBV5-6 and TRBJ1-1; 7 nucleotides match TRBD1. The CDR3 covers 16 residues. Per germline, CDR1 SGHDT and CDR2 YYEEEE. V trimming: 4 bases; J trimming: 4 bases; junction bases outside the gene matches: 13. CDR3 in DNA: TGTGCCAGCAGCCCGAACAGGGGCCTGAGGGGCACTGAAGCTTTCTTT. Protein sequence: CASSPNRGLRGTEAFF.